This TCR beta chain was captured in a study of PD-1 blockade in classical Hodgkin lymphoma. Study at large: Every 2 weeks, patients got 3 mg/kg intravenous nivolumab.

Notes on the study in general: Reasons behind the repertoire differences stay unclear, perhaps disease activity or earlier therapy. TCR diversity at baseline was reported to be reduced in newly diagnosed patients relative to healthy donors. By cycle point C4D1, TCR diversity had risen significantly in CD4+ cells (but not CD8+ cells).

No patient escaped relapse after autologous stem cell transplantation, and brentuximab vedotin exposure varied. Sequenced by immunoSEQ multiplex PCR; TCRdb stores in-frame clones only, minus some. The table shows approximately 13,000 clones, with roughly 84% occurring only once. The trim removed 1 base at V and 0 bases at J, leaving 1 base unmatched. This CDR3 comprises 16 residues. The germline gives CDR1 SGHTA, CDR2 FQGNSA. Notes on this clone: Antigen specificity is unknown.

The V call is TRBV7-2, the J call TRBJ2-1; TRBD2 matches 9 bases. This receptor was obtained from a human donor with classical Hodgkin lymphoma. Sequencing was performed on peripheral blood mononuclear cells (PBMCs), taken at baseline. The CDR3 nucleotides read TGTGCCAGCAGCTTAGGTAGCGGGAGCTCCTACAATGAGCAGTTCTTC. This encodes CASSLGSGSSYNEQFF.